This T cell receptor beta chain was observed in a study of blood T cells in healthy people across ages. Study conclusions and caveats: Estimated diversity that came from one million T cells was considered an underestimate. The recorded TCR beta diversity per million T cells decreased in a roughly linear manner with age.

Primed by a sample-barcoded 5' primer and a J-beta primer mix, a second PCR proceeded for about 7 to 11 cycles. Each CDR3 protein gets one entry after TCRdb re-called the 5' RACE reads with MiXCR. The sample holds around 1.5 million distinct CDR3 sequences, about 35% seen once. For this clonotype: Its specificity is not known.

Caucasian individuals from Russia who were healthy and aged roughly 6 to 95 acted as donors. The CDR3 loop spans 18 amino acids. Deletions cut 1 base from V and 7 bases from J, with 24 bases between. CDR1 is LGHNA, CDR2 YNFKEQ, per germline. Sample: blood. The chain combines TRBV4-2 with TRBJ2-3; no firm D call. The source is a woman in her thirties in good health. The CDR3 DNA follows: TGTGCCAGCAGCCAAGTATGGTCGCCCCCATCCTTGACTTATACGCAGTATTTT. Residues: CASSQVWSPPSLTYTQYF.